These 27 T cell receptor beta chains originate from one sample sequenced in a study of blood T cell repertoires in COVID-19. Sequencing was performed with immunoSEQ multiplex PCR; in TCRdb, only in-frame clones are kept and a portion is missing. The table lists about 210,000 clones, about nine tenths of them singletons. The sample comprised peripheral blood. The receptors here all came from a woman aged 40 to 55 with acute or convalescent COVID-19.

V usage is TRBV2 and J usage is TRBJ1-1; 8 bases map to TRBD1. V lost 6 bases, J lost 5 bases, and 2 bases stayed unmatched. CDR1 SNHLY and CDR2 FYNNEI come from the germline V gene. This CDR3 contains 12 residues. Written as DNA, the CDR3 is TGTGCCAGCAGGCGACAGGGGACTGAAGCTTTCTTT. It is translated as CASRRQGTEAFF.

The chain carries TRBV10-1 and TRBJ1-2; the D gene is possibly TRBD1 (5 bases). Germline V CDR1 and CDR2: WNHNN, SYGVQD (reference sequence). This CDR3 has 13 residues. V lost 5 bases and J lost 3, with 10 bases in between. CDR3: CASSPDSYYGYTF. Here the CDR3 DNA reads TGCGCCAGCAGTCCCGACAGCTACTATGGCTACACCTTC.

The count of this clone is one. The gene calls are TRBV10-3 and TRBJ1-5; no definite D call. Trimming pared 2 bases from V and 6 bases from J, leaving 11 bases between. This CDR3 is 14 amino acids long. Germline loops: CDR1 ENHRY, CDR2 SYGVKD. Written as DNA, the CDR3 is TGTGCCATCAGTGAGGGGAGGTTAAGTCAGCCCCAGCATTTT. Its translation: CAISEGRLSQPQHF.

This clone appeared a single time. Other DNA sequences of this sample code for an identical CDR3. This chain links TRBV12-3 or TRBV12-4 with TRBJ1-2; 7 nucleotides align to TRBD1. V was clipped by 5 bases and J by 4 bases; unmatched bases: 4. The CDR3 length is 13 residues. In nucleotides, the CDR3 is TGTGCCAGCAGTCGACAGGGCACCTATGGCTACACCTTC. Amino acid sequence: CASSRQGTYGYTF.

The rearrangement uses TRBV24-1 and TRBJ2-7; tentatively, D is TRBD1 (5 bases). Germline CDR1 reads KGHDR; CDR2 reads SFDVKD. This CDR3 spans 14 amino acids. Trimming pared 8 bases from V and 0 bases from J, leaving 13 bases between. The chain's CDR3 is CATKLGVISYEQYV. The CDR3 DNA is TGTGCCACCAAATTAGGGGTTATCTCCTACGAGCAGTACGTC.

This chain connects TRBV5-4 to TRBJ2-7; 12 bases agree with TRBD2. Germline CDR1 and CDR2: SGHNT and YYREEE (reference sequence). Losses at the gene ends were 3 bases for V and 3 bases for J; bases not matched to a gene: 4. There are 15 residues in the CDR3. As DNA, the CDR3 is TGTGCCAGCAGCTCGACTAGCGGGGGCTACTACGAGCAGTACGTC. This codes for CASSSTSGGYYEQYV.

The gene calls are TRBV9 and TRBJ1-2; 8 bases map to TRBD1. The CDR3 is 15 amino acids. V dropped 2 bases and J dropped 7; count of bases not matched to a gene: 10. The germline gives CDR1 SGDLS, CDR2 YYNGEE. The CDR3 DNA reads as TGTGCCAGCAGCGTTGACGGACAGGGAATTGGTGGCTACACCTTC. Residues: CASSVDGQGIGGYTF.

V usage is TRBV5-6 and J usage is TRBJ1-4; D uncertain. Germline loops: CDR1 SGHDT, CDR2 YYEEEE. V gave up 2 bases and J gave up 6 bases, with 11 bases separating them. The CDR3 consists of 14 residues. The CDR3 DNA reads TGTGCCAGCAGCTTAACCCGCGGAGATGAAAAACTGTTTTTT. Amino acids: CASSLTRGDEKLFF. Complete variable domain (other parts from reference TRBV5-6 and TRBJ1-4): DAGVTQSPTHLIKTRGQQVTLRCSPKSGHDTVSWYQQALGQGPQFIFQYYEEEERQRGNFPDRFSGHQFPNYSSELNVNALLLGDSALYLCASSLTRGDEKLFFGSGTQLSVL.

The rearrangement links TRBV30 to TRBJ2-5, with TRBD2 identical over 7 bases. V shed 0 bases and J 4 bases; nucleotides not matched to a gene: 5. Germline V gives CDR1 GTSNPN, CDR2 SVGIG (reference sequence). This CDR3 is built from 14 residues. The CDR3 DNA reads TGTGCCTGGAGTGTACACGGGGGGTCAGAGACCCAGTACTTC. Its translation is CAWSVHGGSETQYF. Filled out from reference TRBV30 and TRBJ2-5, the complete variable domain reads SQTIHQWPATLVQPVGSPLSLECTVEGTSNPNLYWYRQAAGRGLQLLFYSVGIGQISSEVPQNLSASRPQDRQFILSSKKLLLSDSGFYLCAWSVHGGSETQYFGPGTRLLVL.

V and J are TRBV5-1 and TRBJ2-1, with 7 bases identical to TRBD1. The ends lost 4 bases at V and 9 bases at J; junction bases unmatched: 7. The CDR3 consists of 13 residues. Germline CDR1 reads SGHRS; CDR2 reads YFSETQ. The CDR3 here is CASSAGQVTEQFF. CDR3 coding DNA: TGCGCCAGCAGCGCCGGACAGGTGACTGAGCAGTTCTTC.

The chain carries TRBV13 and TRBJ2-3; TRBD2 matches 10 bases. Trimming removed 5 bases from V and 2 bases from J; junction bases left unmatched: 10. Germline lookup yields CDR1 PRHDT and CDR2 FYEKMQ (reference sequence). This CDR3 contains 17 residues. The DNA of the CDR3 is TGTGCCAGCAGCCCAAATTGGACTAGCGGAGACACAGATACGCAGTATTTT. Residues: CASSPNWTSGDTDTQYF.

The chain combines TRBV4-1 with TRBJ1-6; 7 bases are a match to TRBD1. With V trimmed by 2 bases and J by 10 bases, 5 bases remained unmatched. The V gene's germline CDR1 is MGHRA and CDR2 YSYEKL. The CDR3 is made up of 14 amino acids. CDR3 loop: CASSQRQGGSPLHF. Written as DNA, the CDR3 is TGCGCCAGCAGCCAAAGACAGGGTGGGTCACCCCTCCACTTT.

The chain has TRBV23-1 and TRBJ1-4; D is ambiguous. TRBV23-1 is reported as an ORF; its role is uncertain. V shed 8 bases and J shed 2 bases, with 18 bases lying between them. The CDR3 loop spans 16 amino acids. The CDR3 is CASVIHQSGTNEKLFF. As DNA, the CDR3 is TGCGCCAGCGTAATTCACCAGTCGGGGACTAATGAAAAACTGTTTTTT.

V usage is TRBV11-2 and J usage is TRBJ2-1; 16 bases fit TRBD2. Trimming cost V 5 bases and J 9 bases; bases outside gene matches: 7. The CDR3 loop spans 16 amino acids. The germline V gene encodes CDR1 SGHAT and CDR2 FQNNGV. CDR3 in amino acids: CASSQTGTSGGVEQFF. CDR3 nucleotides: TGTGCCAGCAGCCAGACCGGGACTAGCGGGGGGGTTGAGCAGTTCTTC. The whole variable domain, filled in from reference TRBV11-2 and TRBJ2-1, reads EAGVAQSPRYKIIEKRQSVAFWCNPISGHATLYWYQQILGQGPKLLIQFQNNGVVDDSQLPKDRFSAERLKGVDSTLKIQPAKLEDSAVYLCASSQTGTSGGVEQFFGPGTRLTVL.

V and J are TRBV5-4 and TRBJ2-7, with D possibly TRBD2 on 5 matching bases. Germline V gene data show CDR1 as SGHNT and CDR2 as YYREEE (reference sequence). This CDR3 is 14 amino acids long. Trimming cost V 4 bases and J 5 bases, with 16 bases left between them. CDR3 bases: TGTGCCAGCAGCCAATCACTAGTATCAGACGAGCAGTACGTC. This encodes CASSQSLVSDEQYV.

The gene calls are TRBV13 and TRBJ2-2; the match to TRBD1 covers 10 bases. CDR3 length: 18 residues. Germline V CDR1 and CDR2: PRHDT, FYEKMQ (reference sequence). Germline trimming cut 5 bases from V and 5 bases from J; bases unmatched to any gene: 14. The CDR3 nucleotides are TGTGCCAGCAGCACTCTCCGGGACAGGGGCTTTCAAACCGGGGAGCTGTTTTTT. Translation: CASSTLRDRGFQTGELFF.

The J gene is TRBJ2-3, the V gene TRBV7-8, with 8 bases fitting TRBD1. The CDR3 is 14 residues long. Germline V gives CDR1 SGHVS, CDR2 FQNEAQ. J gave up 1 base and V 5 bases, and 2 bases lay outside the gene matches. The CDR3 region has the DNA TGTGCCAGCAGCCCGGACAGGGGCACAGATACGCAGTATTTT. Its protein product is CASSPDRGTDTQYF.

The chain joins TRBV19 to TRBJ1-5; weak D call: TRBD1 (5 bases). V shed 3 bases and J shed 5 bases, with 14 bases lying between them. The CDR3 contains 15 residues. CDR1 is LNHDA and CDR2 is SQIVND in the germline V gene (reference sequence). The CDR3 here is CASSIFVGGDQPQHF. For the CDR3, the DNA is TGTGCCAGTAGTATTTTCGTTGGAGGGGATCAGCCCCAGCATTTT.

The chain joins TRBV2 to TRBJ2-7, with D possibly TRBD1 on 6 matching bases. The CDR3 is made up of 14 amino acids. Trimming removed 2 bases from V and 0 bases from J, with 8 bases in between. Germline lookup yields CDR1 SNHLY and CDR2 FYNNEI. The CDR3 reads CASSEFRGSYEQYV. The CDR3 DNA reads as TGTGCCAGCAGTGAATTCAGGGGCTCCTACGAGCAGTACGTC.

The CDR3 nucleotides read TGTGCCAGCAGTAAGCAGGGTGGAGGGGAAGCTTTCTTT. Its protein product is CASSKQGGGEAFF. V is TRBV12-3 or TRBV12-4 and J is TRBJ1-1; a weak D match, TRBD1 (5 bases). This CDR3 is 13 amino acids long. With 5 bases removed from V and 8 bases from J, the gap between germline ends came to 15 bases.

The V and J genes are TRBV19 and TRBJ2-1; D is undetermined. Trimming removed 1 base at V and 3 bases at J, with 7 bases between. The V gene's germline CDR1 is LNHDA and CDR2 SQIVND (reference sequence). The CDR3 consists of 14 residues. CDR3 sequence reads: CASSIGLVYNEQFF. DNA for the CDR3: TGTGCCAGTAGTATAGGGCTAGTCTACAATGAGCAGTTCTTC.

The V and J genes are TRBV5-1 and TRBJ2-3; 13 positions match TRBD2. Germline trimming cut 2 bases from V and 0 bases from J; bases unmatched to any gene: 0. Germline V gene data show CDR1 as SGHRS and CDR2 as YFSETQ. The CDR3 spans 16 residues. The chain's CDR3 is CASSLLAGGSTDTQYF. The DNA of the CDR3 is TGCGCCAGCAGCTTACTAGCGGGGGGGAGCACAGATACGCAGTATTTT.

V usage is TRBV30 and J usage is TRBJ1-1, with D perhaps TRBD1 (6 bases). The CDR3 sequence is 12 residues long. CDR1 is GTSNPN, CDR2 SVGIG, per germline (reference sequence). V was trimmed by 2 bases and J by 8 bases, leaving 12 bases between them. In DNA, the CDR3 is TGTGCCTGGAGTAGGACAGTGATCGAAGCTTTCTTT. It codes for CAWSRTVIEAFF.

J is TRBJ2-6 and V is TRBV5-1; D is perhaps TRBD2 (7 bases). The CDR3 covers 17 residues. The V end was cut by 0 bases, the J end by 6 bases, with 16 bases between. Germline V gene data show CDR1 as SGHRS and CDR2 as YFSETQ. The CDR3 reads CASSLVTGRGAANVLTF. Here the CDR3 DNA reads TGCGCCAGCAGCTTGGTTACAGGGAGGGGAGCGGCCAACGTCCTGACTTTC.

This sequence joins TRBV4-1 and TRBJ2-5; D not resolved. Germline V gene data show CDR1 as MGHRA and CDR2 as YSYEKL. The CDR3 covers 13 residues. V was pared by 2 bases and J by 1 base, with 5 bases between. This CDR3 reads CASSQRAQETQYF. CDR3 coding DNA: TGCGCCAGCAGCCAAAGAGCCCAAGAGACCCAGTACTTC.

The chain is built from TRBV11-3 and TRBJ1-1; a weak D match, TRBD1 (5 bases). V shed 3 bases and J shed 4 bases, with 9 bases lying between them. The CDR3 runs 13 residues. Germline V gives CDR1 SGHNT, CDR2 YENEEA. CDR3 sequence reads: CASSFGGGTEAFF. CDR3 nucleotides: TGTGCCAGCAGCTTCGGGGGGGGCACTGAAGCTTTCTTT.

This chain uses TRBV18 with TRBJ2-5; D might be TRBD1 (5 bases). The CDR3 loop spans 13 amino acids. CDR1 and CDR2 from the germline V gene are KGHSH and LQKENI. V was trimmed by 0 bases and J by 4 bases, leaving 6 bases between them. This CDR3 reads CASSPPGVETQYF. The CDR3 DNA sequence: TGTGCCAGCTCACCACCAGGGGTAGAGACCCAGTACTTC.